The present entry profiles one T cell receptor (beta chain) with its context. Its specific antigen is unknown. No base qualities exist here, and no much larger clone lies one base off it. This specimen comes from a study of blood T cell repertoires in COVID-19 (TCRdb year 2020). For context, the study as a whole: Collaborator samples came from the United States, Italy and Spain and covered acute and convalescent phases of COVID-19. The material from the prospective study consisted of cDNA or gDNA derived from T cells, B-cell-depleted T cells, or PBMCs. Deeply sampled blood TCRbeta repertoires from subjects exposed to, actively infected with, or recovered from COVID-19 were included in the dataset. The repertoires were released in a freely available public database intended as a resource for research on the immune response to SARS-CoV-2. The samples were drawn from two sources: the first 160 participants of the ongoing ImmuneRACE study, and 950 to 1,500 subjects contributed by 6 global collaborators. The sample metadata nearly always contained a de-identified subject ID, COVID-19 status, age in years and sex. Where available, HLA class I and class II types were obtained from metadata supplied by the sample provider rather than from assay-based typing.

Whole blood was collected in K2EDTA tubes by collaborating institutions according to the institutions' own protocols. For TCRbeta analysis, collaborators shipped samples as frozen whole blood, isolated PBMCs, or DNA extracted from either of those sample types. TCRbeta CDR3 regions were amplified from genomic DNA using the immunoSEQ Assay, a bias-controlled multiplex PCR. In the paper's pipeline: Within the assay, amplification of reference gene primers was used to estimate how many nucleated cells each sample contained. To quantify the absolute abundance of each unique TCRbeta CDR3 rearrangement, sequence reads were collapsed and filtered. For each sample, productive Simpson clonality was calculated as the square root of Simpson's diversity index over productive rearrangements. TCRdb stores this immuneACCESS table with in-frame sequences only. Part of the clones is absent; in the studies checked, under half of the shortfall reflects unresolved V genes, and no reason is known for the rest. The DNA was the basis for D and trimming; V, J and clone size are from that table. In this sample the table shows about 55,000 clones, over 80% of which occur a single time. Clones ranked in the top ten supply under 2% of the sample.

Study-level results and caveats: The amount of clinical and demographic metadata varied by source and participant and was provided uncurated.

The CDR1 and CDR2 encoded by the germline V gene are KGHSH and LQKENI. From V the trimming removes 4 bases and from J it removes 0 bases, while the gene matches leave 13 bases of the junction unaccounted for. Its CDR3 holds 19 amino acids, cysteine through phenylalanine. The CDR3 DNA has 57 bases and is translated from base 1. This receptor chain uses TRBV18 and TRBJ1-5; 9 central bases correspond to TRBD1. Material: peripheral blood. This clonotype was obtained from a woman aged 55-70 years with acute or convalescent COVID-19. CDR3 protein: CASSQAGTGITFSNQPQHF. The DNA sequence follows: TGTGCCAGCTCACAGGCCGGGACAGGGATAACTTTTAGCAATCAGCCCCAGCATTTT.